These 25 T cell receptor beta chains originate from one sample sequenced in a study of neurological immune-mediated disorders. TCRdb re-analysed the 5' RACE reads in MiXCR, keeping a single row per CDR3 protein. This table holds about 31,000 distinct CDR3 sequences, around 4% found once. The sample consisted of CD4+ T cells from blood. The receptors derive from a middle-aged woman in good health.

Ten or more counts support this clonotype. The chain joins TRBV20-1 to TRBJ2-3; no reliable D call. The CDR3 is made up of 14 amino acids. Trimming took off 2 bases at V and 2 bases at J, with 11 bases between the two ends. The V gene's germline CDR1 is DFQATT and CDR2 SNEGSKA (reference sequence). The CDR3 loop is CSARSPIATDTQYF. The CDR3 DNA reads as TGCAGTGCTAGATCCCCTATCGCCACAGATACGCAGTATTTT.

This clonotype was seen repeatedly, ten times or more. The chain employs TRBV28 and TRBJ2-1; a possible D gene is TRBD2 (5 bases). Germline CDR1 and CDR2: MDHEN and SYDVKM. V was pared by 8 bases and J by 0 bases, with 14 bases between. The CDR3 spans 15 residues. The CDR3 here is CASEDSLSSYNEQFF. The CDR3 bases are TGTGCCAGCGAGGACTCCTTGAGCTCCTACAATGAGCAGTTCTTC.

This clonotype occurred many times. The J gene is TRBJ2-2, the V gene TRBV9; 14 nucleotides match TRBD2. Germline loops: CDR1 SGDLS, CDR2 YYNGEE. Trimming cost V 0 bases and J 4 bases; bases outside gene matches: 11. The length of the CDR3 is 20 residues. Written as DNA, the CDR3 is TGTGCCAGCAGCGTAGACTCTCGACTAGCGGGGGGGCCTAGCACCGGGGAGCTGTTTTTT. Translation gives CASSVDSRLAGGPSTGELFF.

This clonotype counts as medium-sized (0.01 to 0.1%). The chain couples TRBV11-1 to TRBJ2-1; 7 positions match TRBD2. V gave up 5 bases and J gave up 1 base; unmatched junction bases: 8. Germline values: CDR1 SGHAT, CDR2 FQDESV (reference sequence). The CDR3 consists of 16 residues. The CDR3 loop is CASSVNSGLSYNEQFF. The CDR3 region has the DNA TGTGCCAGCAGCGTTAATAGCGGGCTTTCCTACAATGAGCAGTTCTTC.

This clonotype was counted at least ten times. The CDR3 DNA sequence: TGCGCCAGCAGCTTGAGACTAGCGGGGGGGGATGAGCAGTTCTTC. Translating gives CASSLRLAGGDEQFF. V is TRBV5-1 and J is TRBJ2-1; 14 nucleotides line up with TRBD2. The CDR3 sequence is 15 residues long. The ends lost 1 base at V and 8 bases at J; junction bases unmatched: 2. CDR1 SGHRS and CDR2 YFSETQ come from the germline V gene.

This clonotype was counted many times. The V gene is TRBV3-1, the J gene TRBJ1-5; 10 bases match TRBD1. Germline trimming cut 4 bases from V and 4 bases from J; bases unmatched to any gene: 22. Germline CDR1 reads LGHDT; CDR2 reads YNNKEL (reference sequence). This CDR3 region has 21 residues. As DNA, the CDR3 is TGTGCCAGCAGCCTCCGCCCCCCGGGGACAGGGGCCAAGGCAACGAATCAGCCCCAGCATTTT. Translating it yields CASSLRPPGTGAKATNQPQHF.

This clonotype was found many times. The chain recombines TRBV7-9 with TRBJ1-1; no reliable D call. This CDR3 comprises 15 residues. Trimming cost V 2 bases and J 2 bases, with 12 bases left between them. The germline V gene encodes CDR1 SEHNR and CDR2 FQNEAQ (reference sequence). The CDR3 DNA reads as TGTGCCAGCAGCTTATCATGGGGAGGCAACACTGAAGCTTTCTTT. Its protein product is CASSLSWGGNTEAFF.

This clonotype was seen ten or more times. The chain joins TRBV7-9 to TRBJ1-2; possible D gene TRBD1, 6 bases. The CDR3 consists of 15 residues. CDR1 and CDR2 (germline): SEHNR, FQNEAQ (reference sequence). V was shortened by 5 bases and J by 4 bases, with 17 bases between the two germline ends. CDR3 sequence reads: CASSASGGLGYGYTF. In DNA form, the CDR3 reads TGTGCCAGCAGCGCCTCTGGGGGGCTCGGCTATGGCTACACCTTC. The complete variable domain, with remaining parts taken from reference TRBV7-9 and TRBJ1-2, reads DTGVSQNPRHKITKRGQNVTFRCDPISEHNRLYWYRQTLGQGPEFLTYFQNEAQLEKSRLLSDRFSAERPKGSFSTLEIQRTEQGDSAMYLCASSASGGLGYGYTFGSGTRLTVV.

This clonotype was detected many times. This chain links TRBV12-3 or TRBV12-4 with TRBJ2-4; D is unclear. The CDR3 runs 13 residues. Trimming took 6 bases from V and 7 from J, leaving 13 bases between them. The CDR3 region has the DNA TGTGCCAGCAGACCAGCCGGCGCTAACATTCAGTACTTC. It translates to CASRPAGANIQYF.

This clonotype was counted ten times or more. The CDR3 sequence: CAWSIRGLAAVNEQFF. The CDR3 nucleotides read TGTGCCTGGAGTATCAGGGGACTAGCGGCCGTTAATGAGCAGTTCTTC. V and J are TRBV30 and TRBJ2-1; TRBD2 matches at 11 bases. The CDR3 totals 16 residues. With 2 bases clipped from V and 7 bases from J, the junction kept 10 bases outside the gene matches. In germline, CDR1 is GTSNPN, CDR2 SVGIG (reference sequence).

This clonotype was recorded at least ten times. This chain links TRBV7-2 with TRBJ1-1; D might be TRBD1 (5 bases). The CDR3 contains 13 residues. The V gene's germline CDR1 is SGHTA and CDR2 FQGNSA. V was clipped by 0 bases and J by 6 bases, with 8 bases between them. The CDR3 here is CASSLAGGAEAFF. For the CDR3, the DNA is TGTGCCAGCAGCTTAGCGGGGGGAGCTGAAGCTTTCTTT.

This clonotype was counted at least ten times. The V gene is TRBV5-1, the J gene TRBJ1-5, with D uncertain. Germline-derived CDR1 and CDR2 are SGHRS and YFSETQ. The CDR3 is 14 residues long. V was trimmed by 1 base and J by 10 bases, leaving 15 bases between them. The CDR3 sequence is CASSLRAASRPQHF. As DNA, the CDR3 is TGCGCCAGCAGCTTGAGGGCTGCCTCGAGACCCCAGCATTTT. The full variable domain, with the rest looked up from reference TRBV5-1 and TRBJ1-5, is KAGVTQTPRYLIKTRGQQVTLSCSPISGHRSVSWYQQTPGQGLQFLFEYFSETQRNKGNFPGRFSGRQFSNSRSEMNVSTLELGDSALYLCASSLRAASRPQHFGDGTRLSIL.

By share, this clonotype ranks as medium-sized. The CDR3 reads CASSLAGSLSGELFF. In nucleotides, the CDR3 is TGTGCCAGCAGCTTAGCGGGGTCACTCTCCGGGGAGCTGTTTTTT. This rearrangement joins TRBV11-2 to TRBJ2-2; TRBD2 might be the D (5 bases). The CDR3 has 15 amino acids. V was pared by 1 base and J by 6 bases, with 12 bases between. From germline, CDR1 is SGHAT and CDR2 FQNNGV.

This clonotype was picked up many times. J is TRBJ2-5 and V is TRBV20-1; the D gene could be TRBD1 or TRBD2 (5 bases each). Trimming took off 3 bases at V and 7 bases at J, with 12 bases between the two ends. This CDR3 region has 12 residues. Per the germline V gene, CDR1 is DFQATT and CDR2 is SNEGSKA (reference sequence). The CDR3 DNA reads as TGCAGTGCTAGCGGGGCGGGCGGGACCCAGTACTTC. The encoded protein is CSASGAGGTQYF.

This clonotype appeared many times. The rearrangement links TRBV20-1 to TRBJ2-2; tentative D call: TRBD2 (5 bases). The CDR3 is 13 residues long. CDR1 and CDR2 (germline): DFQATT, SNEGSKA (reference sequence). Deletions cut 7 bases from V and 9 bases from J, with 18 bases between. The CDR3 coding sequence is TGCAGTGTTCCTAGCAAGTTCAGCCGGGAGCTGTTTTTT. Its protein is CSVPSKFSRELFF.

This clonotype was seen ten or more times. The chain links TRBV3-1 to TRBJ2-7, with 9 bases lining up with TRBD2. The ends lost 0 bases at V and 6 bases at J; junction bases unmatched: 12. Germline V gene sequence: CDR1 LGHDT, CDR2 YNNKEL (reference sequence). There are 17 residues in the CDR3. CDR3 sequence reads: CASSQEVAGGRAPEQYF. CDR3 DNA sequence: TGTGCCAGCAGCCAAGAGGTCGCCGGCGGGAGGGCCCCCGAGCAGTACTTC.

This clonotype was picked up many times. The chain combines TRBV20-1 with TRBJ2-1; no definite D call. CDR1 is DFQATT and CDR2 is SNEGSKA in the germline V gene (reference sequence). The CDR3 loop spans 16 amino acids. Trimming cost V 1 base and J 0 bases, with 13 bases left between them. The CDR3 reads CSARAGSGPSYNEQFF. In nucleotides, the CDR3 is TGCAGTGCTAGAGCCGGGTCGGGTCCCTCCTACAATGAGCAGTTCTTC.

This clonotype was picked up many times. The CDR3 sequence: CAAGTAYNSPLHF. For the CDR3, the DNA is TGTGCCGCTGGGACAGCCTATAATTCACCCCTCCACTTT. This sequence joins TRBV10-3 and TRBJ1-6; 7 nucleotides align to TRBD1. Germline CDR1 and CDR2: ENHRY and SYGVKD. This CDR3 is 13 amino acids long. V shed 11 bases, J shed 2 bases, and the junction held 3 bases outside the gene matches.

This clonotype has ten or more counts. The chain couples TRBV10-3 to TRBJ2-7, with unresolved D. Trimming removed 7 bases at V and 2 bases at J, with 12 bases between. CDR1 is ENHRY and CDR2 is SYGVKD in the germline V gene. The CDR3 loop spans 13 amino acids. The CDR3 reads CAITPGGTYEQYF. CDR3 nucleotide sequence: TGTGCCATCACCCCTGGCGGTACCTACGAGCAGTACTTC.

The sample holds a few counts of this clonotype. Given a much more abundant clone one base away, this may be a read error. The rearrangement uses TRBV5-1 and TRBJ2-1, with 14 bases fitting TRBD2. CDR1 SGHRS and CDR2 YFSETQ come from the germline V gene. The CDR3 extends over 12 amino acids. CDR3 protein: CASSVPGTSGRF. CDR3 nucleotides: TGCGCCAGCAGCGTGCCGGGGACTAGCGGGAGATTC.

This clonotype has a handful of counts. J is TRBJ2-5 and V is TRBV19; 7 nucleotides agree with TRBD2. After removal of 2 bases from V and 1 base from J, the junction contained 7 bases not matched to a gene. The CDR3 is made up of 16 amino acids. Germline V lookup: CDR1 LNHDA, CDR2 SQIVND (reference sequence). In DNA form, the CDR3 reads TGTGCCAGTAGTATATCTCGTTCTAGCGGCCAAGAGACCCAGTACTTC. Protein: CASSISRSSGQETQYF.

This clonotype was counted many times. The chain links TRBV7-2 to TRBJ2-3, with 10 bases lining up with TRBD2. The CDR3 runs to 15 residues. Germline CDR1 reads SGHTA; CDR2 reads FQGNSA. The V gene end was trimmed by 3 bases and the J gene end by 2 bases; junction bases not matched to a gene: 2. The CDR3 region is CASSFLAGVTDTQYF. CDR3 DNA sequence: TGTGCCAGCAGCTTCCTAGCGGGGGTCACAGATACGCAGTATTTT.

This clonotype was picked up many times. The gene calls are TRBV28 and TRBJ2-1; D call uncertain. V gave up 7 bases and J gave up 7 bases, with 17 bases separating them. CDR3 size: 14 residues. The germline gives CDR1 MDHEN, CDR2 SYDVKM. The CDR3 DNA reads TGTGCCAGCACCATCCGGTCCCTTCTTAATGAGCAGTTCTTC. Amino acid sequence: CASTIRSLLNEQFF.

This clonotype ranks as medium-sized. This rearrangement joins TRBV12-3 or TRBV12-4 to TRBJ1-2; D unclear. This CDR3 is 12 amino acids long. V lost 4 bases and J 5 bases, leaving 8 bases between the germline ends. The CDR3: CASSSDPYGYTF. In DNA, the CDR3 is TGTGCCAGCAGTTCGGACCCATATGGCTACACCTTC.

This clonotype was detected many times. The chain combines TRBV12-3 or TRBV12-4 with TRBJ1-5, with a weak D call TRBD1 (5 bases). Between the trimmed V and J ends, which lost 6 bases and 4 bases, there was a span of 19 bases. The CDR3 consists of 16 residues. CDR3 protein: CASSLGPGDVNQPQHF. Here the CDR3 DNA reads TGTGCCAGCAGCCTCGGGCCGGGGGACGTTAATCAGCCCCAGCATTTT.